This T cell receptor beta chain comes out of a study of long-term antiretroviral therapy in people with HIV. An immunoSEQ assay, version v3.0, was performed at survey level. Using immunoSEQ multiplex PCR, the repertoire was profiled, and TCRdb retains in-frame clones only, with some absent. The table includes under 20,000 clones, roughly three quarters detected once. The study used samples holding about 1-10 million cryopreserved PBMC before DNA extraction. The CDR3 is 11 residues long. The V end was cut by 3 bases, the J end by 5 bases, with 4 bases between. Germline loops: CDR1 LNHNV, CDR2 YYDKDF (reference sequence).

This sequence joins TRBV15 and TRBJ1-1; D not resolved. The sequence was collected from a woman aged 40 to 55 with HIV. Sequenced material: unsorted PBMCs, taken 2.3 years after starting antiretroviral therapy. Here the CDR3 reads CATSRETEAFF. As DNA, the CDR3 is TGTGCCACCAGCAGGGAGACTGAAGCTTTCTTT.